This T cell receptor beta chain was recovered during a study of T cell changes during pregnancy in multiple sclerosis. There are 12 residues in the CDR3. Trimming stripped 0 bases from V and 0 bases from J, with 3 bases between. Germline CDR1 and CDR2: GTSNPN and SVGIG (reference sequence). Assay used: immunoSEQ multiplex PCR; TCRdb lists only in-frame clones, some missing. This sample has some 99,000 clones, with about 91% found just once. The gene calls are TRBV30 and TRBJ2-7; D ambiguous. The sample here was peripheral blood, taken after pregnancy. This receptor was identified in a female donor in good health, enrolled as a control in a pregnancy study. CDR3 DNA: TGTGCCTGGAGTGTTAGCTCCTACGAGCAGTACTTC. Residues: CAWSVSSYEQYF. The full variable domain, completed using reference TRBV30 and TRBJ2-7, is SQTIHQWPATLVQPVGSPLSLECTVEGTSNPNLYWYRQAAGRGLQLLFYSVGIGQISSEVPQNLSASRPQDRQFILSSKKLLLSDSGFYLCAWSVSSYEQYFGPGTRLTVT.